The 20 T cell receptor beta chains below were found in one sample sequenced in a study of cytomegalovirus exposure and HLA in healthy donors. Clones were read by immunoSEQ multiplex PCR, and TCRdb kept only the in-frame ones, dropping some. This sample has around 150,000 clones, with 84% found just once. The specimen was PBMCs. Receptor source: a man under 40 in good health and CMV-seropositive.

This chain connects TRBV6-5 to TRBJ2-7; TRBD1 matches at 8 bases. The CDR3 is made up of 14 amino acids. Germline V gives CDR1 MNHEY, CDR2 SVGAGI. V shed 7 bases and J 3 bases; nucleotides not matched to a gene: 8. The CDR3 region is CASTLQGAGYEQYF. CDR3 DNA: TGTGCCAGCACACTGCAGGGGGCGGGCTACGAGCAGTACTTC.

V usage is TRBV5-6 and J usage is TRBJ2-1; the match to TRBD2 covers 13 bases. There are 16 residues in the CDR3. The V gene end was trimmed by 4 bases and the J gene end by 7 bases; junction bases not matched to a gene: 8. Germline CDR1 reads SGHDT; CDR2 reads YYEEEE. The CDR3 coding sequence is TGTGCCAGCAGCCCATGGACTAGCGGGAGTATAAATGAGCAGTTCTTC. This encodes CASSPWTSGSINEQFF.

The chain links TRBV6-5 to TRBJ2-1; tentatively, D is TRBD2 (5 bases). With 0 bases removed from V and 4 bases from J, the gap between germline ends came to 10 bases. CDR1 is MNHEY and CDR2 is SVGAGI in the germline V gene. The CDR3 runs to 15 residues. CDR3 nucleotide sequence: TGTGCCAGCAGTTACTCACCTAGAGGGTACAATGAGCAGTTCTTC. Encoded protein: CASSYSPRGYNEQFF.

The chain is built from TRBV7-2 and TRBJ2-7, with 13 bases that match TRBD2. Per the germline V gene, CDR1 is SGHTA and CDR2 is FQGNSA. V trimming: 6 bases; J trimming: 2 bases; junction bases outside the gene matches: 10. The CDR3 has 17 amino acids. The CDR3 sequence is CASRAGLAGTVAYEQYF. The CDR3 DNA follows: TGTGCCAGCAGAGCGGGACTAGCGGGAACTGTGGCCTACGAGCAGTACTTC. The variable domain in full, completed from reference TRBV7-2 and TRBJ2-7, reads GAGVSQSPSNKVTEKGKDVELRCDPISGHTALYWYRQSLGQGLEFLIYFQGNSAPDKSGLPSDRFSAERTGGSVSTLTIQRTQQEDSAVYLCASRAGLAGTVAYEQYFGPGTRLTVT.

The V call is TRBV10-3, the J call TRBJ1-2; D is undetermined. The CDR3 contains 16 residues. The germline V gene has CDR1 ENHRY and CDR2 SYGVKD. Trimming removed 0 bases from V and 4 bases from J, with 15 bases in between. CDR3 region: CAISESSGNWVYGYTF. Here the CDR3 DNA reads TGTGCCATCAGTGAGTCATCGGGTAATTGGGTCTATGGCTACACCTTC.

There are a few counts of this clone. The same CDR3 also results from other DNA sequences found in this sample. As DNA, the CDR3 is TGCGCCAGCAGAGCCGGAGGGTCCTACGAGCAGTACTTC. This translates into CASRAGGSYEQYF. The chain couples TRBV10-1 to TRBJ2-7, with D possibly TRBD2 on 6 matching bases. The CDR3 is 13 residues long. Germline values: CDR1 WNHNN, CDR2 SYGVQD (reference sequence). The V and J ends lost 6 bases and 1 base respectively, with 10 bases between them.

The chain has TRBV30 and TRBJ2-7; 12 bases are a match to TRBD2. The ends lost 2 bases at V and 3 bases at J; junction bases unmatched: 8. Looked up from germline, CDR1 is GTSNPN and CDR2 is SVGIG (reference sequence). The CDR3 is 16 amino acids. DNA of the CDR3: TGTGCCTGGAGTCCCCGCCGGACTAGCGGGGTCTACGAGCAGTACTTC. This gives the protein CAWSPRRTSGVYEQYF.

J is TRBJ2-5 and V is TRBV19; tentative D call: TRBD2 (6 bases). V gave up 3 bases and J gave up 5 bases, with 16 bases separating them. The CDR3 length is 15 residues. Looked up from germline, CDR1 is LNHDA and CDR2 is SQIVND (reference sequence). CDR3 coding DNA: TGTGCCAGTAGTATGAGGGAGAACCGGGGGGAGACCCAGTACTTC. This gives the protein CASSMRENRGETQYF. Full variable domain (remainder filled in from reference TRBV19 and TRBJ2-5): DGGITQSPKYLFRKEGQNVTLSCEQNLNHDAMYWYRQDPGQGLRLIYYSQIVNDFQKGDIAEGYSVSREKKESFPLTVTSAQKNPTAFYLCASSMRENRGETQYFGPGTRLLVL.

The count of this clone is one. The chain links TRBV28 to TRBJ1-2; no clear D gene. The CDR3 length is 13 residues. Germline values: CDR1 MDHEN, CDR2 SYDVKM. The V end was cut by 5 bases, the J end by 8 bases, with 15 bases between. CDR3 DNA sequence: TGTGCCAGCAGTCTCCGGGCCCCGGGGGGCTACACCTTC. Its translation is CASSLRAPGGYTF.

The CDR3: CASSYTSGGSAGPDTQYF. DNA of the CDR3: TGCGCCAGCAGCTACACTAGCGGGGGCTCCGCCGGGCCAGATACGCAGTATTTT. The chain uses TRBV5-1 and TRBJ2-3, with 11 bases that match TRBD2. Germline values: CDR1 SGHRS, CDR2 YFSETQ. The CDR3 has 18 residues. V dropped 3 bases and J dropped 4; count of bases not matched to a gene: 13.

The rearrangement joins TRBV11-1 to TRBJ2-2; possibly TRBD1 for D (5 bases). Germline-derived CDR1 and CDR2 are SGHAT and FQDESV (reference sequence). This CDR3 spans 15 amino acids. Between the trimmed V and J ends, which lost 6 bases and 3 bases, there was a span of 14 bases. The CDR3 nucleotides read TGTGCCAGCAGTCCCGCCGGCAGGGACACCGGGGAGCTGTTTTTT. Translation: CASSPAGRDTGELFF.

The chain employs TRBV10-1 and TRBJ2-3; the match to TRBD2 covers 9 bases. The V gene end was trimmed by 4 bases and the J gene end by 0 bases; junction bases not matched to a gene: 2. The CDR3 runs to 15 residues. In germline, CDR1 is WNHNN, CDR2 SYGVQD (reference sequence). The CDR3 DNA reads TGCGCCAGCAGTGTGACTAGCGGCAGCACAGATACGCAGTATTTT. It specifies CASSVTSGSTDTQYF.

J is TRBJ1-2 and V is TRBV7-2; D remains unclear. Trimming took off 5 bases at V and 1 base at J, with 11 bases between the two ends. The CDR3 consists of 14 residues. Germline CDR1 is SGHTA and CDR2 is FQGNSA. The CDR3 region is CASSSSSDNYGYTF. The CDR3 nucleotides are TGTGCCAGCAGCAGCTCCAGCGATAACTATGGCTACACCTTC. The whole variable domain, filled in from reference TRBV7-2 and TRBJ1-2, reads GAGVSQSPSNKVTEKGKDVELRCDPISGHTALYWYRQSLGQGLEFLIYFQGNSAPDKSGLPSDRFSAERTGGSVSTLTIQRTQQEDSAVYLCASSSSSDNYGYTFGSGTRLTVV.

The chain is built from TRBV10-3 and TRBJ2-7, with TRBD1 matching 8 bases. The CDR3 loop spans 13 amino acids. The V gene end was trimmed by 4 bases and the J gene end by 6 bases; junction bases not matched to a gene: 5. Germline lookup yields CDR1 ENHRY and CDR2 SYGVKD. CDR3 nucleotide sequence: TGTGCCATCAGTGGGATTACAGGGGGCGAGCAGTACTTC. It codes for CAISGITGGEQYF.

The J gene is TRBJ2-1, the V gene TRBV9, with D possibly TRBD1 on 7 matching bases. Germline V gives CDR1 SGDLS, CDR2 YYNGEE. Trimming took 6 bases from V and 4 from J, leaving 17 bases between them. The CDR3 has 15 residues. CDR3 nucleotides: TGTGCCAGCACCACCCAGGGGGGATTTTACAATGAGCAGTTCTTC. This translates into CASTTQGGFYNEQFF.

CDR3 in DNA: TGCGCCAGCAGCGTGGGACAGGGGGCGGTCGGGGAGCTGTTTTTT. Translated, it gives CASSVGQGAVGELFF. The chain links TRBV5-1 to TRBJ2-2; TRBD1 aligns across 12 bases. This CDR3 spans 15 amino acids. Germline assignment: CDR1 SGHRS and CDR2 YFSETQ. Trimming took 4 bases from V and 7 from J; bases not matched to a gene: 5.

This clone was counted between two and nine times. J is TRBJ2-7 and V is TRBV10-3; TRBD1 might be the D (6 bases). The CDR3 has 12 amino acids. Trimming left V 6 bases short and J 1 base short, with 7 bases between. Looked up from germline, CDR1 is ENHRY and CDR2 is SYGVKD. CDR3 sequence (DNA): TGTGCCATCAGAACAGGGTCCTACGAGCAGTACTTC. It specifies CAIRTGSYEQYF.

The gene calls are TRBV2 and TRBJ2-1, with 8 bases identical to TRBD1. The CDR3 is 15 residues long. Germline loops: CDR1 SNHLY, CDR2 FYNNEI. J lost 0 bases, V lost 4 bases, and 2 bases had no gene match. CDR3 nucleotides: TGTGCCAGCAGTGGAGACAGGGGCTCCTACAATGAGCAGTTCTTC. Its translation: CASSGDRGSYNEQFF.

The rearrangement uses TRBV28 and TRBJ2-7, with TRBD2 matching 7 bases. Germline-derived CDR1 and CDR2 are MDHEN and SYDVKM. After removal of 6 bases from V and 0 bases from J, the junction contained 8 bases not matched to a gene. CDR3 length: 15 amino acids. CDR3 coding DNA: TGTGCCAGCAGCTTAGGCGGGACTATCTCCTACGAGCAGTACTTC. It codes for CASSLGGTISYEQYF. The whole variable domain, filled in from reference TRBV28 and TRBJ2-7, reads DVKVTQSSRYLVKRTGEKVFLECVQDMDHENMFWYRQDPGLGLRLIYFSYDVKMKEKGDIPEGYSVSREKKERFSLILESASTNQTSMYLCASSLGGTISYEQYFGPGTRLTVT.

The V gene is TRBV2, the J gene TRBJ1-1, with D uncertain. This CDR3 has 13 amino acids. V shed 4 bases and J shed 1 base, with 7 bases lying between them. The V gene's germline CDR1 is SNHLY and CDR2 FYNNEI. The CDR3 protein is CASSVARNTEAFF. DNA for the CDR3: TGTGCCAGCAGTGTGGCCAGGAACACTGAAGCTTTCTTT.